Listed here are 13 T cell receptor beta chains from one sample, sequenced in a study of cytomegalovirus exposure and HLA in healthy donors. The PCR contained 60 Vbeta and 13 Jbeta primers. Libraries were prepared by immunoSEQ multiplex PCR; TCRdb keeps only in-frame clonotypes and omits some of them. The sample has about 150,000 clones; 82% are singletons. The sequenced sample consisted of PBMCs. The receptors come from a male donor in good health and CMV-seronegative.

The chain links TRBV6-4 to TRBJ2-1; D gene uncertain. The length of the CDR3 is 13 residues. V was shortened by 3 bases and J by 8 bases, with 11 bases between the two germline ends. Germline CDR1 is MRHNA and CDR2 is SNTAGT. The CDR3 DNA is TGTGCCAGCAGTGAGGAAAGTAGCCATGAGCAGTTCTTC. This translates into CASSEESSHEQFF.

The rearrangement joins TRBV5-6 to TRBJ2-5, with 12 bases fitting TRBD2. Germline V gene sequence: CDR1 SGHDT, CDR2 YYEEEE. J gave up 4 bases and V 3 bases, and 10 bases lay outside the gene matches. This CDR3 contains 17 residues. Written as DNA, the CDR3 is TGTGCCAGCAGCTACCGGACTAGCGGGATTCCACGAGAGACCCAGTACTTC. It translates to CASSYRTSGIPRETQYF. Filled out from reference TRBV5-6 and TRBJ2-5, the complete variable domain reads DAGVTQSPTHLIKTRGQQVTLRCSPKSGHDTVSWYQQALGQGPQFIFQYYEEEERQRGNFPDRFSGHQFPNYSSELNVNALLLGDSALYLCASSYRTSGIPRETQYFGPGTRLLVL.

Only one count was recorded for this clone. The rearrangement joins TRBV11-2 to TRBJ2-3, with 7 bases fitting TRBD1. Germline lookup yields CDR1 SGHAT and CDR2 FQNNGV. After removal of 1 base from V and 5 bases from J, the junction contained 9 bases not matched to a gene. There are 16 residues in the CDR3. CDR3 nucleotides: TGTGCCAGCAGCTTAGCTCCAGGGGGTTTGGGAGATACGCAGTATTTT. It specifies CASSLAPGGLGDTQYF.

This chain links TRBV7-9 with TRBJ1-2; tentatively, D is TRBD1 (5 bases). The V gene's germline CDR1 is SEHNR and CDR2 FQNEAQ (reference sequence). This CDR3 spans 14 amino acids. The ends were cut back, 4 bases at V and 5 bases at J, with 14 bases in the middle. CDR3 DNA: TGTGCCAGCAGCTCGCACGTCGGGGGTTATGGCTACACCTTC. Residues: CASSSHVGGYGYTF. The full variable domain, its missing parts supplied by reference TRBV7-9 and TRBJ1-2, is DTGVSQNPRHKITKRGQNVTFRCDPISEHNRLYWYRQTLGQGPEFLTYFQNEAQLEKSRLLSDRFSAERPKGSFSTLEIQRTEQGDSAMYLCASSSHVGGYGYTFGSGTRLTVV.

The V gene is TRBV6-1, the J gene TRBJ2-7; perhaps TRBD1 as D (6 bases). The germline V and J ends were trimmed by 0 bases and 4 bases, with 10 bases remaining between them. The CDR3 is 14 residues long. Germline CDR1 reads MNHNS; CDR2 reads SASEGT. CDR3 DNA sequence: TGTGCCAGCAGTGAAGCCTTTGGACAGTACGAGCAGTACTTC. Translating it yields CASSEAFGQYEQYF.

This chain uses TRBV6-6 with TRBJ2-2; D ambiguous. Trimming cost V 6 bases and J 0 bases, with 5 bases left between them. This CDR3 region has 13 residues. CDR1 MNHNY and CDR2 SVGAGI come from the germline V gene (reference sequence). CDR3: CASRATNTGELFF. CDR3 DNA: TGTGCCAGCAGGGCAACGAACACCGGGGAGCTGTTTTTT.

This sequence joins TRBV19 and TRBJ1-3; tentatively, D is TRBD1 (5 bases). Trimming shortened V by 5 bases and J by 1 base, and 18 bases separated the two germline ends. This CDR3 is 17 amino acids long. Germline V CDR1 and CDR2: LNHDA, SQIVND (reference sequence). The CDR3 DNA reads as TGTGCCAGTAGTTTGACAGAGAGTCCCCGATCTGGAAACACCATATATTTT. Amino acids: CASSLTESPRSGNTIYF.

V gene TRBV7-9 combines with J gene TRBJ2-7, with D possibly being TRBD2 (6 bases). Germline V gene data show CDR1 as SEHNR and CDR2 as FQNEAQ (reference sequence). This CDR3 has 15 residues. The V end was cut by 2 bases, the J end by 3 bases, with 14 bases between. The CDR3 loop is CASSLSSRGFYEQYF. Here the CDR3 DNA reads TGTGCCAGCAGCTTATCTTCGCGGGGATTCTACGAGCAGTACTTC.

This clone was picked up a small number of times. The chain joins TRBV28 to TRBJ2-7; TRBD1 might be the D (6 bases). V was trimmed by 5 bases and J by 9 bases, leaving 14 bases between them. The CDR3 consists of 12 residues. The germline gives CDR1 MDHEN, CDR2 SYDVKM. The CDR3 loop is CASSGYRVGQYF. CDR3 sequence (DNA): TGTGCCAGCAGTGGCTACAGGGTCGGGCAGTACTTC.

V and J are TRBV19 and TRBJ1-1; 11 bases are a match to TRBD1. The trim removed 8 bases at V and 10 bases at J, leaving 9 bases unmatched. This CDR3 region has 13 residues. Per the germline V gene, CDR1 is LNHDA and CDR2 is SQIVND (reference sequence). CDR3 sequence (DNA): TGTGCCAGTGGCGGACAGGGGGCCATTCGAGCTTTCTTT. Translating gives CASGGQGAIRAFF.

The chain carries TRBV9 and TRBJ2-7; 7 positions agree with TRBD1. The CDR3 runs 16 residues. With V trimmed by 4 bases and J by 3 bases, 13 bases remained unmatched. Germline values: CDR1 SGDLS, CDR2 YYNGEE. The CDR3 is CASSPRRTGGLYEQYF. For the CDR3, the DNA is TGTGCCAGCAGCCCCCGGAGGACAGGCGGACTCTACGAGCAGTACTTC.

This clone was recorded a few times. The V gene is TRBV9, the J gene TRBJ2-1, with a possible D match to TRBD2 (6 bases). V lost 4 bases to trimming and J lost 3 bases, with 8 bases between them. CDR3 size: 13 residues. Germline V gene data show CDR1 as SGDLS and CDR2 as YYNGEE. The CDR3 reads CASSPDYYNEQFF. CDR3 sequence (DNA): TGTGCCAGCAGCCCGGACTACTACAATGAGCAGTTCTTC. The variable domain in full, completed from reference TRBV9 and TRBJ2-1, reads DSGVTQTPKHLITATGQRVTLRCSPRSGDLSVYWYQQSLDQGLQFLIQYYNGEERAKGNILERFSAQQFPDLHSELNLSSLELGDSALYFCASSPDYYNEQFFGPGTRLTVL.

The chain combines TRBV15 with TRBJ2-7; the D is unclear. Trimming stripped 3 bases from V and 6 bases from J, with 15 bases between. This CDR3 is 14 amino acids long. Germline V CDR1 and CDR2: LNHNV, YYDKDF (reference sequence). The CDR3 DNA reads TGTGCCACCAGCAGTAATTCATTTAGTCCCGAGCAGTACTTC. Translation: CATSSNSFSPEQYF.